The next 5 T cell receptor beta chains were all read from a single sample in a study of response to subunit inactivated influenza vaccine (dated by TCRdb to 2016 to 2018). Receptor amplification or capture employed RT-PCR. The listed sequencing device is Illumina HiSeq 2500. TCRdb handled the public reads itself, with Q25 trimming in fastp and clone calling in MiXCR, and kept productive beta chains. Entries are consolidated by CDR3 protein sequence, retaining the most common genes and DNA. A total of approximately 500,000 distinct CDR3 sequences appear in this sample, 20% to 25% of them only once. Under 3.5% of the sample belongs to the ten largest clones. This same sample was also taken into another study, of T cells expressing NK-cell markers. From that second study: The TCR beta cDNA libraries were made using 5'RACE template switching, a step that added both a universal primer site and unique molecular identifiers.

The sequences come from CD4+ T cells sorted from PBMCs, collected approximately 12 days after vaccination. The receptors shown here come from a man aged 45 to 65 who received an inactivated influenza vaccine. Donor details come from another sample of the same person, matched by shared clones.

The sample holds many counts of this clonotype. CDR3 coding DNA: TGCAGCGTTACGTTGGGGCTGGAGGGTTCACCCCTCCACTTT. This encodes CSVTLGLEGSPLHF. This chain uses TRBV29-1 with TRBJ1-6; D is perhaps TRBD1 (5 bases). Per the germline V gene, CDR1 is SQVTM and CDR2 is ANQGSEA. Trimming cost V 5 bases and J 9 bases, with 17 bases left between them. The CDR3 is 14 amino acids.

Comments on this clonotype: An end of the junction differs from the germline gene, which may be a read error. The chain has TRBV7-7 and TRBJ2-5; D possibly corresponds to TRBD1 (6 bases). There are 13 residues in the CDR3. Germline loops: CDR1 SSHAT, CDR2 FNYEAQ (reference sequence). This CDR3 reads CASSRDTKETQYF. In nucleotides, the CDR3 is TGTGCTAGCAGCCGGGACACAAAAGAGACCCAGTACTTC.

This clonotype was found a few times. The chain joins TRBV6-2 or TRBV6-3 to TRBJ1-2; 9 bases are a match to TRBD1. CDR1 and CDR2 from the germline V gene are MNHEY and SVGEGT. Unmatched junction bases numbered 10, after V lost 6 bases and J lost 8 bases. This CDR3 has 14 residues. The CDR3 loop reads CASRRTGGVNGYTF. The CDR3 coding sequence is TGTGCCAGCAGGAGAACAGGGGGCGTAAACGGCTACACCTTC.

The chain joins TRBV20-1 to TRBJ2-1; 7 bases fit TRBD2. V lost 4 bases, J lost 6 bases, and 9 bases stayed unmatched. From germline, CDR1 is DFQATT and CDR2 SNEGSKA (reference sequence). The CDR3 has 14 amino acids. CDR3 DNA sequence: TGCAGTGCTAAACAGGCTAGCGGAGTCAATGAGCAGTTCTTC. Translating it yields CSAKQASGVNEQFF.

V gene TRBV9 combines with J gene TRBJ2-1; 10 nucleotides align to TRBD2. Germline values: CDR1 SGDLS, CDR2 YYNGEE. The J segment lost 6 bases and the V segment lost 3 bases, leaving 6 bases of the junction unmatched. CDR3 length: 15 residues. CDR3 amino acids: CASSAALAGINEQFF. CDR3 DNA sequence: TGTGCCAGCAGCGCGGCACTAGCGGGGATCAATGAGCAGTTCTTC. The variable domain in full, completed from reference TRBV9 and TRBJ2-1, reads DSGVTQTPKHLITATGQRVTLRCSPRSGDLSVYWYQQSLDQGLQFLIQYYNGEERAKGNILERFSAQQFPDLHSELNLSSLELGDSALYFCASSAALAGINEQFFGPGTRLTVL.